These 29 T cell receptor beta chains were sequenced from one sample in a study of Ad26.COV2.S vaccination and SARS-CoV-2 variants listed by TCRdb under 2021. The library was obtained by the immunoSEQ multiplex PCR assay. TCRdb took over this immuneACCESS table, retaining in-frame rearrangements with V and J assigned. Such tables are incomplete; in checked studies, under half of the missing clones stem from an unresolved V gene, and the remainder is unexplained. The sample has fewer than 500,000 clones on record, about 88% of them singletons. Around 2.5% of the sample is in the top ten clones. The treatment or condition label corresponds to: 19 received Ad26.COV2.S at low or high dose, single or two shots; roughly 5 received placebo; per-sample allocation not given. For vaccine and placebo recipients, repertoires were sequenced using samples collected on day 63 after the first injection. The sample here was peripheral blood, taken in a trial of Ad26.COV2.S vaccine versus placebo. The source is a person aged 18-65 years who received the Ad26.COV2.S COVID-19 vaccine or a placebo.

This sequence joins TRBV10-3 and TRBJ1-1, with TRBD1 matching 9 bases. The ends lost 6 bases at V and 7 bases at J; junction bases unmatched: 6. The germline CDR1 and CDR2 sequences are ENHRY and SYGVKD. The CDR3 extends over 13 amino acids. The CDR3 loop is CAISLTGGIEAFF. CDR3 nucleotides: TGTGCCATCAGCCTCACAGGGGGCATTGAAGCTTTCTTT.

The CDR3 loop reads CASSYVPDVANQPQHF. CDR3 DNA: TGTGCCAGCAGTTACGTGCCAGATGTGGCCAATCAGCCCCAGCATTTT. The chain recombines TRBV6-6 with TRBJ1-5; D gene uncertain. The germline CDR1 and CDR2 sequences are MNHNY and SVGAGI (reference sequence). The V and J ends lost 2 bases and 3 bases respectively, with 14 bases between them. This CDR3 has 16 residues.

The rearrangement links TRBV19 to TRBJ1-1; 9 nucleotides line up with TRBD1. The CDR3 totals 14 residues. With 5 bases clipped from V and 4 bases from J, the junction kept 5 bases outside the gene matches. Germline values: CDR1 LNHDA, CDR2 SQIVND (reference sequence). The CDR3 reads CASSAGQGGTEAFF. The DNA of the CDR3 is TGTGCCAGTAGTGCGGGACAGGGTGGCACTGAAGCTTTCTTT.

The chain has TRBV23-1 and TRBJ1-6, with 7 bases lining up with TRBD1. TRBV23-1 is marked as an open reading frame, function uncertain. J was trimmed by 8 bases and V by 2 bases; bases with no gene match: 15. CDR3 size: 18 residues. The CDR3 DNA reads as TGCGCCAGCAGTCAAGGCCGCCCCCCCACAGGGGTGGATTCACCCCTCCACTTT. It specifies CASSQGRPPTGVDSPLHF.

The J gene is TRBJ1-2, the V gene TRBV9; D unresolved. CDR3 length: 15 residues. Trimming took off 2 bases at V and 2 bases at J, with 13 bases between the two ends. CDR1 is SGDLS and CDR2 is YYNGEE in the germline V gene. The CDR3 here is CASSVGRRINYGYTF. As DNA, the CDR3 is TGTGCCAGCAGCGTCGGAAGGAGAATAAACTATGGCTACACCTTC.

The rearrangement uses TRBV10-3 and TRBJ2-1, with D uncertain. The CDR3 is made up of 14 amino acids. Trimming shortened V by 0 bases and J by 3 bases, and 6 bases separated the two germline ends. Germline loops: CDR1 ENHRY, CDR2 SYGVKD. The CDR3 DNA reads as TGTGCCATCAGTGAGTCTAGGCTCTACAATGAGCAGTTCTTC. Protein: CAISESRLYNEQFF.

The gene calls are TRBV2 and TRBJ2-4, with 10 nucleotides matching TRBD1. Germline V gives CDR1 SNHLY, CDR2 FYNNEI. This CDR3 is built from 12 residues. With 6 bases clipped from V and 8 bases from J, the junction kept 1 base outside the gene matches. The CDR3 spells CASRDRGDIQYF. CDR3 coding DNA: TGTGCCAGCAGGGACAGGGGGGACATTCAGTACTTC.

This chain connects TRBV7-3 to TRBJ2-7; D may be TRBD1 (5 bases). The CDR3 runs 13 residues. V was pared by 5 bases and J by 6 bases, with 14 bases between. Germline assignment: CDR1 SGHTA and CDR2 FQGTGA. CDR3 nucleotides: TGTGCCAGCAGCAAGGACGCAAGGGGCGAGCAGTACTTC. Translation: CASSKDARGEQYF.

The chain combines TRBV4-3 with TRBJ2-1, with D possibly matching TRBD2 (6 bases). Germline-derived CDR1 and CDR2 are LGHNA and YSLEER. V gave up 0 bases and J gave up 8 bases, with 17 bases separating them. The CDR3 spans 16 residues. The CDR3 loop reads CASSQELALAVDEQFF. The DNA for the CDR3 is TGCGCCAGCAGCCAAGAACTAGCATTAGCGGTTGATGAGCAGTTCTTC.

This clone was observed a handful of times. The chain is built from TRBV7-2 and TRBJ2-6; TRBD1 matches at 7 bases. CDR1 is SGHTA and CDR2 is FQGNSA in the germline V gene. The CDR3 contains 17 residues. Trimming at V came to 1 base and at J to 2 bases, leaving 5 bases not matched to a gene. In DNA form, the CDR3 reads TGTGCCAGCAGCTTAGGACAGGGAGCGCCTGGGGCCAACGTCCTGACTTTC. This codes for CASSLGQGAPGANVLTF.

The CDR3 DNA follows: TGTGCCACCAGCATACGACTAGGGGAGACCCAGTACTTC. Its translation is CATSIRLGETQYF. The V and J genes are TRBV15 and TRBJ2-5; D perhaps matches TRBD2 (6 bases). Deletions cut 4 bases from V and 5 bases from J, with 11 bases between. The length of the CDR3 is 13 residues. Germline V gives CDR1 LNHNV, CDR2 YYDKDF (reference sequence). The whole variable domain, remainder taken from reference TRBV15 and TRBJ2-5, is DAMVIQNPRYQVTQFGKPVTLSCSQTLNHNVMYWYQQKSSQAPKLLFHYYDKDFNNEADTPDNFQSRRPNTSFCFLDIRSPGLGDTAMYLCATSIRLGETQYFGPGTRLLVL.

V usage is TRBV7-3 and J usage is TRBJ1-1; no clear D. Deletions cut 5 bases from V and 1 base from J, with 14 bases between. The CDR3 sequence is 15 residues long. Germline V lookup: CDR1 SGHTA, CDR2 FQGTGA. In DNA form, the CDR3 reads TGTGCCAGCAGCCTATTTAAAGTCGGGAACACTGAAGCTTTCTTT. It translates to CASSLFKVGNTEAFF.

The rearrangement joins TRBV5-1 to TRBJ2-3; perhaps TRBD1 as D (5 bases). CDR1 and CDR2 from the germline V gene are SGHRS and YFSETQ. This CDR3 has 13 amino acids. Trimming cost V 3 bases and J 0 bases, with 5 bases left between them. The CDR3 nucleotides read TGCGCCAGCAGCTGGGGCAGCACAGATACGCAGTATTTT. This encodes CASSWGSTDTQYF.

This chain joins TRBV6-2 or TRBV6-3 and TRBJ2-7, with 14 bases that match TRBD2. The junction had 6 bases not matched to a gene; V was cut back by 0 bases and J by 2 bases. In germline, CDR1 is MNHEY, CDR2 SVGEGT. This CDR3 has 18 amino acids. The CDR3 coding sequence is TGTGCCAGCAGTTACTCTCCGGGACTAGCGGGAGACACCTACGAGCAGTACGTC. The encoded protein is CASSYSPGLAGDTYEQYV.

The chain carries TRBV25-1 and TRBJ2-1; D possibly corresponds to TRBD1 (5 bases). V was clipped by 3 bases and J by 9 bases, with 9 bases between them. Germline-derived CDR1 and CDR2 are MGHDK and SYGVNS. This CDR3 has 12 amino acids. This chain's CDR3 is CASSDGASEQFF. CDR3 DNA: TGTGCCAGCAGTGATGGGGCGAGTGAGCAGTTCTTC.

This chain joins TRBV27 and TRBJ1-5; no clear D. The CDR3 runs to 15 residues. Trimming removed 6 bases at V and 0 bases at J, with 12 bases between. In germline, CDR1 is MNHEY, CDR2 SMNVEV (reference sequence). The CDR3 sequence: CASSPYGNSNQPQHF. For the CDR3, the DNA is TGTGCCAGCAGCCCCTATGGGAATAGCAATCAGCCCCAGCATTTT.

The rearrangement joins TRBV18 to TRBJ1-1; TRBD1 matches at 10 bases. The CDR3 is 13 residues long. V was clipped by 6 bases and J by 8 bases; unmatched bases: 6. The germline V gene has CDR1 KGHSH and CDR2 LQKENI. The CDR3 nucleotides are TGTGCCAGCTCTCCCGACAGGGGGCCAGAAGCTTTCTTT. Translating it yields CASSPDRGPEAFF. Full variable domain (rest looked up from reference TRBV18 and TRBJ1-1): NAGVMQNPRHLVRRRGQEARLRCSPMKGHSHVYWYRQLPEEGLKFMVYLQKENIIDESGMPKERFSAEFPKEGPSILRIQQVVRGDSAAYFCASSPDRGPEAFFGQGTRLTVV.

CDR3 in amino acids: CATSSPGETDTQYF. CDR3 nucleotide sequence: TGTGCCACCAGTTCCCCCGGGGAAACAGATACGCAGTATTTT. The chain carries TRBV24-1 and TRBJ2-3, with a tentative D call TRBD2 (5 bases). This CDR3 has 14 amino acids. The V gene lost 6 bases and the J gene lost 3 bases, with 12 bases spanning the gap. Germline loops: CDR1 KGHDR, CDR2 SFDVKD.

Only one count was recorded for this clone. The CDR3 DNA reads TGTGCCAGCAGCTTAGGCCAGCGCAATCAGCCCCAGCATTTT. It translates to CASSLGQRNQPQHF. The genes are TRBV13 and TRBJ1-5; D is ambiguous. In germline, CDR1 is PRHDT, CDR2 FYEKMQ (reference sequence). There are 14 residues in the CDR3. Trimming removed 0 bases at V and 2 bases at J, with 5 bases between. The whole variable domain, remainder taken from reference TRBV13 and TRBJ1-5, is AAGVIQSPRHLIKEKRETATLKCYPIPRHDTVYWYQQGPGQDPQFLISFYEKMQSDKGSIPDRFSAQQFSDYHSELNMSSLELGDSALYFCASSLGQRNQPQHFGDGTRLSIL.

V gene TRBV7-2 combines with J gene TRBJ1-5, with D uncertain. The length of the CDR3 is 13 residues. The germline V and J ends were trimmed by 4 bases and 6 bases, with 10 bases remaining between them. Germline-derived CDR1 and CDR2 are SGHTA and FQGNSA. The CDR3 nucleotides are TGTGCCAGCAGCTATCGAGGGAGTCAGCCCCAGCATTTT. Translating it yields CASSYRGSQPQHF.

The CDR3: CASSRGVSNTEAFF. Written as DNA, the CDR3 is TGTGCCAGCTCACGGGGAGTATCGAACACTGAAGCTTTCTTT. The rearrangement links TRBV18 to TRBJ1-1; D gene uncertain. Germline V lookup: CDR1 KGHSH, CDR2 LQKENI. V lost 4 bases to trimming and J lost 1 base, with 10 bases between them. The CDR3 has 14 residues.

This chain links TRBV29-1 with TRBJ1-1; no definite D call. Trimming took off 3 bases at V and 1 base at J, with 9 bases between the two ends. Germline V lookup: CDR1 SQVTM, CDR2 ANQGSEA. The CDR3 extends over 13 amino acids. The CDR3 sequence: CSVEEQRNTEAFF. The DNA for the CDR3 is TGCAGCGTTGAGGAACAGAGGAACACTGAAGCTTTCTTT.

This clone was seen once. The chain recombines TRBV5-1 with TRBJ1-3; TRBD1 is a possible D gene (5 bases). The CDR3 length is 17 residues. Trimming took 3 bases from V and 2 from J, leaving 18 bases between them. The germline V gene encodes CDR1 SGHRS and CDR2 YFSETQ. The CDR3 DNA reads TGCGCCAGCAGCTGGAGACCGGGACGAGTACCTGGAAACACCATATATTTT. Protein: CASSWRPGRVPGNTIYF.

V gene TRBV6-5 combines with J gene TRBJ2-7, with TRBD2 identical over 11 bases. The length of the CDR3 is 15 residues. With 6 bases clipped from V and 2 bases from J, the junction kept 6 bases outside the gene matches. Germline V gives CDR1 MNHEY, CDR2 SVGAGI. The CDR3 nucleotides are TGTGCCAGCAGCTCCCTAGCGGGGGGAACCTACGAGCAGTACTTC. Its translation is CASSSLAGGTYEQYF.

The CDR3 DNA sequence: TGTGCCAGCAGCTTAGGGGGGACTGCTCCACAAGAGACCCAGTACTTC. It translates to CASSLGGTAPQETQYF. This chain connects TRBV11-2 to TRBJ2-5, with a possible D match to TRBD2 (6 bases). The germline V gene encodes CDR1 SGHAT and CDR2 FQNNGV. The V end lost 1 base, the J end lost 2 bases, and 14 bases lay between the germline ends. The CDR3 runs to 16 residues.

The chain has TRBV5-5 and TRBJ1-6; unclear D gene. Germline V CDR1 and CDR2: SGHKS, YYEKEE (reference sequence). V gave up 4 bases and J gave up 8 bases, with 13 bases separating them. CDR3 length: 14 residues. CDR3: CASSQQLRDSPLHF. In nucleotides, the CDR3 is TGTGCCAGCAGCCAACAGCTGAGGGATTCACCCCTCCACTTT.

This clone occurred once. This sample includes further DNA sequences coding for the same CDR3. V gene TRBV4-1 combines with J gene TRBJ2-1; no firm D call. V was pared by 4 bases and J by 4 bases, with 8 bases between. Germline loops: CDR1 MGHRA, CDR2 YSYEKL. The CDR3 runs to 13 residues. The CDR3 spells CASSRGPYNEQFF. The CDR3 DNA reads TGCGCCAGCAGCCGTGGGCCATACAATGAGCAGTTCTTC.

The V and J genes are TRBV27 and TRBJ2-1, with 8 bases matching TRBD1. The J segment lost 8 bases and the V segment lost 5 bases, leaving 17 bases of the junction unmatched. The CDR3 runs 17 residues. Germline CDR1 and CDR2: MNHEY and SMNVEV (reference sequence). The CDR3 loop is CASSQPPTGDRRDEQFF. CDR3 sequence (DNA): TGTGCCAGCAGTCAACCGCCGACAGGGGATCGTAGGGATGAGCAGTTCTTC.

V usage is TRBV29-1 and J usage is TRBJ1-2; D is unresolved. The CDR3 runs 12 residues. Germline loops: CDR1 SQVTM, CDR2 ANQGSEA. The V and J ends lost 4 bases and 1 base respectively, with 7 bases between them. This CDR3 reads CSVGWGNYGYTF. The CDR3 coding sequence is TGCAGCGTTGGGTGGGGTAACTATGGCTACACCTTC. Looking up the rest from reference TRBV29-1 and TRBJ1-2 gives the full variable domain: SAVISQKPSRDICQRGTSLTIQCQVDSQVTMMFWYRQQPGQSLTLIATANQGSEATYESGFVIDKFPISRPNLTFSTLTVSNMSPEDSSIYLCSVGWGNYGYTFGSGTRLTVV.